This T cell receptor (beta chain) was observed in a study of response to subunit inactivated influenza vaccine (dated by TCRdb to the late 2010s). Background for the entire study: Deep quantitative profiling of the T cell receptor repertoire was used in the study to follow responses to a trivalent subunit inactivated influenza vaccine. Summary of the overall study and its limitations: It was suggested by the authors that each seasonal influenza vaccination may recruit only a limited number of new T cells.

This clonotype was observed a handful of times. The antigen it binds to is not known. No qualities accompany the bases; no much larger clone lies one base away. The library relied on RT-PCR. Sequencing relied on an Illumina HiSeq 2500. TCRdb reanalyzed the raw reads on its own, using fastp at Q25 for trimming and MiXCR for clone calling, and kept in-frame beta chains. Records with the same CDR3 protein are collapsed into one entry carrying the most frequent genes and DNA. The sample table contains approximately 500,000 distinct CDR3 sequences; only one count was recorded for under 30% of them. Jointly, the top ten make up 2.5% to 3% of the sample. The V end loses 0 bases and the J end loses 9 bases, and a stretch of 18 bases separates them. The CDR3 spans 16 residues, from the cysteine through the phenylalanine. The kept DNA is CDR3 alone, 48 bases in frame from the first base. CDR1 and CDR2 are read off the germline V gene as SGHTA and FQGNSA.

These sequences were also reported in another study, on T cells expressing NK-cell markers. The second source states: 5'RACE template switching, by which a universal primer site and unique molecular identifiers were added, was used to make TCR beta cDNA libraries. TCR beta-chain repertoires were profiled in sorted CD3+CD56+NKG2C+, CD3+CD56+NKG2C- and CD3+CD56-NKG2C+ T-cell subsets from several donors. Among the eight sequenced donors, seven were HCMV-seropositive and one was HCMV-seronegative. To restrict sorting to alphabetaTCR-expressing T cells, an anti-gammadeltaTCR antibody was added in several experiments. In over five donors, the dominant CD3+CD56+NKG2C+ clonotypes were found to rank among the top 10 CD8+ clonotypes and to make up about 1.0-7.5% of CD8+ T cells. Those dominant clonotypes were again the most abundant among CD3+CD56-NKG2C+ cells in a few donors, at roughly 28.3-65%. It remained unclear whether the expanded NKG2C-expressing T cell clones were specific for HCMV antigens. Randomly selected healthy volunteers, three men and five women, were used as the eight sequenced donors. A commercial ELISA kit detecting HCMV-specific IgG in serum was used to determine HCMV serostatus. Ficoll density gradient centrifugation was used to isolate peripheral blood mononuclear cells from blood. Magnetic immunoseparation with Miltenyi isolation kits was used to isolate CD4+ and CD8+ T cells from PBMC. Synthesis of cDNA was primed from the TCR beta constant segment and was followed by two consecutive PCR amplification steps. Sequencing of the libraries produced 2 x 150 bp reads on Illumina HiSeq 2000/2500, MiSeq or NextSeq. MIGEC was used to demultiplex reads and group the reads by UMI, and MiTCR was used to assemble and quantify clonotypes. Only TCR cDNA sequences supported by at least two reads were kept to exclude erroneous sequences. The tcR package was used for downstream repertoire analysis, with clonotypes matched between fractions based on CDR3 nucleotide sequence plus V segment. VDJmatch was used to annotate antigen specificity against VDJdb, with one amino acid substitution in CDR3 permitted.

The source was CD4+ T cells sorted from PBMCs, collected 11 to 12 days after vaccination. The chain is made from TRBV7-2 and TRBJ2-1, with TRBD2 as a weak D call on 5 bases. The origin of this receptor is a man in his fifties or sixties who received an inactivated influenza vaccine. Donor details come from another sample of the same person, matched by shared clones. The CDR3 has the sequence CASSLANLRVVGEQFF. In nucleotide form, the sequence is TGTGCCAGCAGCTTAGCTAACCTGAGGGTAGTTGGTGAGCAGTTCTTC.